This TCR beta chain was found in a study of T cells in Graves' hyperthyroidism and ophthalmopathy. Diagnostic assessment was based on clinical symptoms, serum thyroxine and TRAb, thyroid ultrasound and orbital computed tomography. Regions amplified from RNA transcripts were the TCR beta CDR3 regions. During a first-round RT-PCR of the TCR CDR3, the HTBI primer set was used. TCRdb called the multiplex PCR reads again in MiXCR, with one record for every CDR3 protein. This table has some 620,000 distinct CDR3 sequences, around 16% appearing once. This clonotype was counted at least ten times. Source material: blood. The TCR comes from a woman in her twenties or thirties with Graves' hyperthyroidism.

This chain's CDR3 is CASSLPGASPLHF. CDR3 sequence (DNA): TGTGCCAGCAGCCTCCCGGGGGCTTCACCCCTCCACTTT. The chain recombines TRBV3-1 with TRBJ1-6; tentative D call: TRBD1 (6 bases). The germline gives CDR1 LGHDT, CDR2 YNNKEL (reference sequence). The CDR3 totals 13 residues. The V end lost 4 bases, the J end lost 9 bases, and 10 bases lay between the germline ends.